This T cell receptor beta chain was recorded in a study of OX40 agonist ivuxolimab in advanced cancers. Study context: Mean age approximately 61 years, range roughly 20 to 85; roughly 80% male. General study results and limits: In the expanded peripheral T cells, antigen specificity was never determined.

Produced via immunoSEQ multiplex PCR; TCRdb's table is partial and in-frame only. The data hold tens of thousands of clones, with 85% to 95% observed a single time. The CDR3 consists of 13 residues. V was shortened by 1 base and J by 4 bases, with 8 bases between the two germline ends. The germline CDR1 and CDR2 sequences are SGHRS and YFSETQ. In regard to this clone: Its antigen is not known.

This chain uses TRBV5-1 with TRBJ1-1; TRBD1 is a possible D gene (5 bases). The receptor comes from an adult with an advanced solid tumor such as melanoma, head and neck, liver or kidney cancer. Sequencing used CD4+ or CD8+ T cells sorted from blood, obtained in a trial of the OX40 agonist ivuxolimab. DNA of the CDR3: TGCGCCAGCAGCTTGTGGGGGGGCACTGAAGCTTTCTTT. Translated, it gives CASSLWGGTEAFF.